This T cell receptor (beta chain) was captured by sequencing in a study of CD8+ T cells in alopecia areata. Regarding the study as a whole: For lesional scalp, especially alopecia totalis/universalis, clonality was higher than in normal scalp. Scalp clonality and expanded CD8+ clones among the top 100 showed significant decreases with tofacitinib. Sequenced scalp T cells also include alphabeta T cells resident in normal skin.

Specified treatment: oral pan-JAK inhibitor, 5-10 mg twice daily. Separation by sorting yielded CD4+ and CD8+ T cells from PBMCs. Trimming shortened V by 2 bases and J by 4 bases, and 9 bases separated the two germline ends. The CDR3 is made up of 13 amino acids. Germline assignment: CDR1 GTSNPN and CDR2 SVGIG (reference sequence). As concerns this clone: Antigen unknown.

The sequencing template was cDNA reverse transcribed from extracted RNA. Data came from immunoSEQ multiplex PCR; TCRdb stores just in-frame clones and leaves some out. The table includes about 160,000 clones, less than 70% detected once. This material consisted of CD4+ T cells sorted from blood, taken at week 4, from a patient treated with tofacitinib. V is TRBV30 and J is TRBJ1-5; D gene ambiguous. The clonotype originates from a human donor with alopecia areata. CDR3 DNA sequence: TGTGCCTGGAGTCGGCAGCTAAATCAGCCCCAGCATTTT. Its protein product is CAWSRQLNQPQHF.